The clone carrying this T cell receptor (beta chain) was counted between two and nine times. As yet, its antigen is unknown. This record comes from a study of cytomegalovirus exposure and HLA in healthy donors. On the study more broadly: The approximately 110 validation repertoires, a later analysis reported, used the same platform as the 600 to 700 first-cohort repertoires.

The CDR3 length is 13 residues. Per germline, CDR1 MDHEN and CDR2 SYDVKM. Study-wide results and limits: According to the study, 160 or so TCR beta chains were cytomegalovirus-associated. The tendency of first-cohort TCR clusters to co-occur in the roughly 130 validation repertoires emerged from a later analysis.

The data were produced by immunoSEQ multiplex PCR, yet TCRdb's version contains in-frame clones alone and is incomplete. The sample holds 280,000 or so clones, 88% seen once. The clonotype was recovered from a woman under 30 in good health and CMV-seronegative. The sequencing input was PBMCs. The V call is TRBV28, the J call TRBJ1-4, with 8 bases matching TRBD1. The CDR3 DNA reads TGTGCGGTCTATAGCAGGGGGCCCGGAAAACTGTTTTTT. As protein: CAVYSRGPGKLFF.